What follows are 15 T cell receptor beta chains derived from one specimen sequenced in a study of blood T cell repertoires in COVID-19. Profiled with immunoSEQ multiplex PCR; TCRdb holds only in-frame clones, not every one. The table lists about 260,000 clones, around 90% of them singletons. Material: PBMCs or T cells enriched from blood (not recorded which). The receptors were gathered from a woman between 45 and 65 years old who had recovered from COVID-19.

The V call is TRBV7-3, the J call TRBJ2-7; 9 bases are shared with TRBD2. V was clipped by 2 bases and J by 6 bases; unmatched bases: 23. Germline lookup yields CDR1 SGHTA and CDR2 FQGTGA. This CDR3 is built from 20 residues. The CDR3 sequence: CASSLRSTRYSGRSNSEQYF. CDR3 bases: TGTGCCAGCAGCTTACGTTCAACTAGGTATAGCGGGAGATCAAATAGCGAGCAGTACTTC.

The V gene is TRBV3-1 (or the pseudogene TRBV3-2), the J gene TRBJ2-7; a possible D gene is TRBD2 (6 bases). The CDR3 loop spans 15 amino acids. V lost 1 base, J lost 2 bases, and 12 bases lay in between. The germline V gene has CDR1 LGHDT and CDR2 YNNKEL (reference sequence). DNA of the CDR3: TGTGCCAGCAGCCAAGCGGCTAGCGTAGCCTACGAGCAGTACTTC. Its translation is CASSQAASVAYEQYF.

The V gene is TRBV13, the J gene TRBJ1-5; D not resolved. CDR1 is PRHDT, CDR2 FYEKMQ, per germline (reference sequence). The CDR3 sequence is 15 residues long. Trimming removed 1 base from V and 1 base from J, with 8 bases in between. CDR3 bases: TGTGCCAGCAGCTTAGCGGGTCAAAGCAATCAGCCCCAGCATTTT. Its translation: CASSLAGQSNQPQHF.

The chain carries TRBV3-1 (or the pseudogene TRBV3-2) and TRBJ2-3; D is perhaps TRBD1 (6 bases). Trimming removed 1 base from V and 4 bases from J, with 9 bases in between. The CDR3 sequence is 14 residues long. Germline CDR1 and CDR2: LGHDT and YNNKEL (reference sequence). In DNA, the CDR3 is TGTGCCAGCAGCCAAGCCAGGGGATCAGATACGCAGTATTTT. This sequence encodes CASSQARGSDTQYF.

This clone occurred a few times. V and J are TRBV2 and TRBJ1-1; D is unclear. Germline loops: CDR1 SNHLY, CDR2 FYNNEI. This CDR3 is built from 13 residues. V lost 6 bases to trimming and J lost 1 base, with 9 bases between them. The CDR3 DNA is TGTGCCAGCAGCACGACACAGAACACTGAAGCTTTCTTT. Residues: CASSTTQNTEAFF.

The chain employs TRBV3-1 (or the pseudogene TRBV3-2) and TRBJ2-6; D unresolved. V was trimmed by 2 bases and J by 4 bases, leaving 3 bases between them. The germline gives CDR1 LGHDT, CDR2 YNNKEL (reference sequence). CDR3 length: 13 amino acids. CDR3 bases: TGTGCCAGCAGCCAACAGGGGGCCAACGTCCTGACTTTC. Translating it yields CASSQQGANVLTF.

The chain employs TRBV5-1 and TRBJ1-6, with 11 bases identical to TRBD1. J lost 10 bases, V lost 4 bases, and 4 bases had no gene match. CDR1 and CDR2 (germline): SGHRS, YFSETQ. The CDR3 runs 14 residues. The CDR3 DNA reads TGCGCCAGCAGCGCGGGACAGGGGGACTCACCCCTCCACTTT. Encoded protein: CASSAGQGDSPLHF.

V is TRBV28 and J is TRBJ1-3; D possibly corresponds to TRBD1 (6 bases). Between the trimmed V and J ends, which lost 2 bases and 2 bases, there was a span of 13 bases. Germline values: CDR1 MDHEN, CDR2 SYDVKM. This CDR3 has 16 residues. CDR3 sequence reads: CASSLPPRTAGNTIYF. The CDR3 region has the DNA TGTGCCAGCAGTTTACCCCCACGGACAGCTGGAAACACCATATATTTT.

V and J are TRBV18 and TRBJ2-3; 9 bases match TRBD1. The CDR3 length is 15 residues. Looked up from germline, CDR1 is KGHSH and CDR2 is LQKENI. V shed 4 bases and J 5 bases; nucleotides not matched to a gene: 7. Here the CDR3 reads CASSQSGQGGDTQYF. For the CDR3, the DNA is TGTGCCAGCTCACAATCGGGACAGGGAGGAGATACGCAGTATTTT.

The rearrangement joins TRBV5-6 to TRBJ1-1, with D maybe TRBD1 (5 bases). This CDR3 has 14 residues. Germline CDR1 is SGHDT and CDR2 is YYEEEE. The V and J ends lost 2 bases and 3 bases respectively, with 11 bases between them. The CDR3 sequence: CASSFGGMDTEAFF. CDR3 sequence (DNA): TGTGCCAGCAGCTTTGGGGGGATGGACACTGAAGCTTTCTTT.

The chain uses TRBV7-2 and TRBJ2-1, with 10 bases fitting TRBD1. J was trimmed by 4 bases and V by 6 bases; bases with no gene match: 6. Germline CDR1 and CDR2: SGHTA and FQGNSA. This CDR3 is built from 15 residues. In DNA, the CDR3 is TGTGCCAGCAGTGACGACAGGGGGCGTTACAATGAGCAGTTCTTC. Translation gives CASSDDRGRYNEQFF.

The J gene is TRBJ1-3, the V gene TRBV9; TRBD1 agrees at 9 bases. This CDR3 is 16 amino acids long. Trimming cost V 3 bases and J 2 bases; bases outside gene matches: 6. Germline assignment: CDR1 SGDLS and CDR2 YYNGEE. The CDR3 here is CASSAEGQGTGNTIYF. The CDR3 nucleotides are TGTGCCAGCAGCGCAGAGGGACAGGGTACTGGAAACACCATATATTTT.

J is TRBJ1-5 and V is TRBV12-3 or TRBV12-4, with unresolved D. Deletions cut 8 bases from V and 1 base from J, with 6 bases between. The CDR3 covers 12 residues. The CDR3 DNA reads TGTGCCAGCCGGGAAAGCAATCAGCCCCAGCATTTT. Translating gives CASRESNQPQHF.

The chain combines TRBV7-2 with TRBJ2-7; TRBD2 might be the D (6 bases). Germline lookup yields CDR1 SGHTA and CDR2 FQGNSA. CDR3 length: 15 residues. V was trimmed by 4 bases and J by 4 bases, leaving 17 bases between them. The CDR3 here is CASSYTLGGGYEQYF. Here the CDR3 DNA reads TGTGCCAGCAGCTACACTCTCGGTGGAGGGTACGAGCAGTACTTC.

The chain combines TRBV6-5 with TRBJ1-1, with 8 bases matching TRBD1. The trim removed 6 bases at V and 4 bases at J, leaving 4 bases unmatched. The length of the CDR3 is 13 residues. Germline CDR1 is MNHEY and CDR2 is SVGAGI. DNA of the CDR3: TGTGCCAGCAGATTACAGGGGGGCACTGAAGCTTTCTTT. It is translated as CASRLQGGTEAFF.